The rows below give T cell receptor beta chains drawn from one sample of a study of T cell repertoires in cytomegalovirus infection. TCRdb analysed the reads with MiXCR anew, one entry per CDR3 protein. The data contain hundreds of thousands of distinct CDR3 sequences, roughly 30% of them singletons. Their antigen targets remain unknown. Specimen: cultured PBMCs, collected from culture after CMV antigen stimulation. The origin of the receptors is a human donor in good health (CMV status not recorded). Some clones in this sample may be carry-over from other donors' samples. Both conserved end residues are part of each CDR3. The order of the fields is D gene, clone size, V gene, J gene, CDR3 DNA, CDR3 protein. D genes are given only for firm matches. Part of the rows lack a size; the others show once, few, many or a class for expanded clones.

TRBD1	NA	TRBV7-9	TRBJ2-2	TGTGCCAGCAGGAGGCCGGAAGGGGGCGATAGGACCGGGGAGCTGTTTTTT	CASRRPEGGDRTGELFF
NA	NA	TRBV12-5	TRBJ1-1	TGTGCTAGTGGCTCCCAGGGCCTCGACACTGAAGCTTTCTTT	CASGSQGLDTEAFF
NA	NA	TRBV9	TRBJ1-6	TGTGCCAGCAGCGTAGGCGGAGGGATCTCACCCCTCCACTTT	CASSVGGGISPLHF
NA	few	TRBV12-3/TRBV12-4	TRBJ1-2	TGTGCCAGCAGTTTAGCGCCCGACAGGAACTATGGCTACACCTTC	CASSLAPDRNYGYTF
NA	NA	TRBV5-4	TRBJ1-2	TGTGCCAGCACCCTGAATCTAGGGAACTATGGCTACACCTTC	CASTLNLGNYGYTF
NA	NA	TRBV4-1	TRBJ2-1	TGCGCCAGCAGCCAAGGTTTACCGGACTTAGACTACAATGAGCAGTTCTTC	CASSQGLPDLDYNEQFF
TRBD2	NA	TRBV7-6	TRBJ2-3	TGTGCCAGCAGCGGATATAGCGGGGATACGCAGTATTTT	CASSGYSGDTQYF
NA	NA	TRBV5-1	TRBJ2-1	TGCGCCAGCAGCTTTGGACCGGGAATCGATCGCGATGAGCAGTTCTTC	CASSFGPGIDRDEQFF
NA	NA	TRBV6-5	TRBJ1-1	TGTGCCAGCAGTTACAGGTACGGCCAGGGCACTGAAGCTTTCTTT	CASSYRYGQGTEAFF
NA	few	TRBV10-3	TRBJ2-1	TGTGCCATCAGTGAAGGTGTCTACAATGAGCAGTTCTTC	CAISEGVYNEQFF
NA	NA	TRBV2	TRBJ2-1	TGTGCCAGCAGTGGTGTGGGAGTGGTCTCCTACAATGAGCAGTTCTTC	CASSGVGVVSYNEQFF
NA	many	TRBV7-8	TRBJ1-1	TGTGCCAGCAGCTTTGACATGAACACTGAAGCTTTCTTT	CASSFDMNTEAFF
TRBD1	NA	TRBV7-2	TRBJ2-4	TGTGCCAGCAGCTTAGGGACAGGGGACATTCAGTACTTC	CASSLGTGDIQYF
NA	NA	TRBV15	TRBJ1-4	TGTGCCACCAGCAGAAAACGAACAGGGCTTTATAAAAAACTGTTTTTT	CATSRKRTGLYKKLFF
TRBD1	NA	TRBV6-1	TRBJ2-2	TGTGCCAGCAGTGCTAGACAGGGGTCGGGGGGGGAGCTGTTTTTT	CASSARQGSGGELFF
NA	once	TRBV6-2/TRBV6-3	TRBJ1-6	TGTGCCAGCAGTCGAGGGACTACAACTTCACCCCTCCACTTT	CASSRGTTTSPLHF
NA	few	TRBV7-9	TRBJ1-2	TGTGCCAGCAGCTTCATGGAGGCGAATGGCTACACCTTC	CASSFMEANGYTF
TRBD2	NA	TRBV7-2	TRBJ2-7	TGTGCCAGCAGCTTAGCGGCAGCGGGAGCGGAGCAGTACTTC	CASSLAAAGAEQYF
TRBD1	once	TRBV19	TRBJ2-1	TGTGCCAGTATCCCCCGGCGGGGACAGGGGGCCGATGAGCAGTTCTTC	CASIPRRGQGADEQFF
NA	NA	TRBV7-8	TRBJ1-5	TGTGCCAGCAGCTTAGTCTCTCAGGGTCAGCCCCAGCATTTT	CASSLVSQGQPQHF
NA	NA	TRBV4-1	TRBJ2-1	TGCGCCAGCAGTACGTTCGGTGACGAGCAGTTCTTC	CASSTFGDEQFF
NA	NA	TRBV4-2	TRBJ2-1	TGTGCCAGCAGCCAAGACGCAACATACAATGAGCAGTTCTTC	CASSQDATYNEQFF
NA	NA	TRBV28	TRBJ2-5	TGTGCCAGCGACCAGCATGGGGAGGCTGCCCAAGAGACCCAGTACTTC	CASDQHGEAAQETQYF
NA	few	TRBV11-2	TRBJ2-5	TGTGCCAGCAGCTTAGATCTTTGGGGGGACTTATTCCAAGAGACCCAGTACTTC	CASSLDLWGDLFQETQYF
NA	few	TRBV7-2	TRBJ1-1	TGTGCCAGCAGCTTCAGGTCGACACCCCACGGAGCTTTCTTT	CASSFRSTPHGAFF
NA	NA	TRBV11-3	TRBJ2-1	TGTGCCAGCAGCGTAGGATTTGGGGGAAACAATGAGCAGTTCTTC	CASSVGFGGNNEQFF
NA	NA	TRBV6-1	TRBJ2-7	TGTGCCAGCAGTTGGCTAGAGGGCTACGAGCAGTACTTC	CASSWLEGYEQYF